These T cell receptor beta chains were read from a single sample in a study of blood T cells in healthy people across ages. TCRdb recomputed calls from the 5' RACE reads with MiXCR, one row per CDR3 protein. The sample contains about 670,000 distinct CDR3 sequences, over 40% of which appear only once. Sequencing was performed on blood. These receptors were collected from an elderly woman in good health. Each CDR3 is given with its conserved first and last residue. Fields, in order: CDR3 DNA, CDR3 protein, J gene, clone size, D gene, V gene. A D gene is named only where the DNA matches it firmly. Clone size is stated in some rows and not others, as once, few, many or a class when expanded.

DNA: TGTGCCAGCAGTGCGGGTGGAAATAATGAAAAACTGTTTTTT
CDR3: CASSAGGNNEKLFF
J: TRBJ1-4
size: .
D: .
V: TRBV12-3/TRBV12-4

DNA: TGTGCCAGCGGTGGTCAAGACAGAAATCAGCCCCAGCATTTT
CDR3: CASGGQDRNQPQHF
J: TRBJ1-5
size: .
D: .
V: TRBV6-1

DNA: TGTGCCAGCAGCTTAGCGGGACAGACAATAGCCAAAAACATTCGGTACTTC
CDR3: CASSLAGQTIAKNIRYF
J: TRBJ2-4
size: .
D: TRBD1
V: TRBV7-8

DNA: TGCAGCGGTTACAGGGCGGATACGCAGTATTTT
CDR3: CSGYRADTQYF
J: TRBJ2-3
size: .
D: .
V: TRBV29-1

DNA: TGCAGTGCGATAGGGTTTCTTAGCAATCAGCCCCAGCATTTT
CDR3: CSAIGFLSNQPQHF
J: TRBJ1-5
size: once
D: .
V: TRBV20-1

DNA: TGCGCCAGCAGCCAAGGCTCGGCACAGGGGAACTATGGCTACACCTTC
CDR3: CASSQGSAQGNYGYTF
J: TRBJ1-2
size: .
D: TRBD1
V: TRBV4-3

DNA: TGCAGCGTGCTCCCCGAGGGGGGATGGGTAAACAATGAGCAGTTCTTC
CDR3: CSVLPEGGWVNNEQFF
J: TRBJ2-1
size: .
D: .
V: TRBV29-1

DNA: TGTGCCACCAGTCTTATAGGACTACGGGAGCTGTTTTTT
CDR3: CATSLIGLRELFF
J: TRBJ2-2
size: .
D: .
V: TRBV15

DNA: TGCAGCGTTGTCTCGGGCAATCAGCCCCAGCATTTT
CDR3: CSVVSGNQPQHF
J: TRBJ1-5
size: .
D: .
V: TRBV29-1

DNA: TGTGCCATCAGTGACTCCCTAGAGTTGGACGAGCAGTACTTC
CDR3: CAISDSLELDEQYF
J: TRBJ2-7
size: .
D: .
V: TRBV10-3

DNA: TGCGCCAGCAGCCAGGCTCAGGGGGCTCGGGTGAATGAGCAGTACTTC
CDR3: CASSQAQGARVNEQYF
J: TRBJ2-7
size: .
D: TRBD1
V: TRBV4-1

DNA: TGCGCCAGCAGCTTGGATGACGGGGGGACAGGATCACCCCTCCACTTT
CDR3: CASSLDDGGTGSPLHF
J: TRBJ1-6
size: .
D: TRBD1
V: TRBV5-1

DNA: TGTGCCAGCAGTCCTGCCCGGGATAATTCACCCCTCCACTTT
CDR3: CASSPARDNSPLHF
J: TRBJ1-6
size: few
D: .
V: TRBV12-3/TRBV12-4

DNA: TGTGCCAGCAGTTACGGGGTGTTGAGGGTAAGCGCTGAAGCTTTCTTT
CDR3: CASSYGVLRVSAEAFF
J: TRBJ1-1
size: .
D: .
V: TRBV6-6

DNA: TGCAGTGCTCCTACCGGGACTAGCTCCGCCTATGCCAAGCAGTTCTTC
CDR3: CSAPTGTSSAYAKQFF
J: TRBJ2-1
size: many
D: TRBD2
V: TRBV20-1

DNA: TGTGCCAGTAGTATAGGGGCAGGGCTGAGCTCTGGGGCCAACGTCCTGACTTTC
CDR3: CASSIGAGLSSGANVLTF
J: TRBJ2-6
size: .
D: .
V: TRBV19

DNA: TGCGCCAGCAGCTTAGTGGGTGGAGGGTTCAATGAGCAGTTCTTC
CDR3: CASSLVGGGFNEQFF
J: TRBJ2-1
size: many
D: .
V: TRBV5-1

DNA: TGTGCCAGCAGCCGGTTCGGGGGACCCAATGAGCAGTTCTTC
CDR3: CASSRFGGPNEQFF
J: TRBJ2-1
size: .
D: .
V: TRBV3-1

DNA: TGTGCCAGCAGTCTAATAGCCCCCGGGACAGGGCCTTTACGGCAGTATTTT
CDR3: CASSLIAPGTGPLRQYF
J: TRBJ2-3
size: .
D: TRBD1
V: TRBV12-3/TRBV12-4

DNA: TGTGCCAGCAGTTCCCCGGCGGACAGATTCTACGAGCAGTACTTC
CDR3: CASSSPADRFYEQYF
J: TRBJ2-7
size: .
D: .
V: TRBV28

DNA: TGTGCCGTCGCCCAGGGGTTAGATACGCAGTATTTT
CDR3: CAVAQGLDTQYF
J: TRBJ2-3
size: few
D: .
V: TRBV7-2

DNA: TGTGCCAGCAGAGACCGGGGGGCGACCTATGGCTACACCTTC
CDR3: CASRDRGATYGYTF
J: TRBJ1-2
size: many
D: .
V: TRBV12-3/TRBV12-4

DNA: TGCGCCAGCAGCTTGGAGAGCACACGTTACAATGAGCAGTTCTTC
CDR3: CASSLESTRYNEQFF
J: TRBJ2-1
size: many
D: .
V: TRBV5-1

DNA: TGTGCCAGCAGTCCCGGACTAGCGGAGAACACCGGGGAGCTGTTTTTT
CDR3: CASSPGLAENTGELFF
J: TRBJ2-2
size: many
D: TRBD2
V: TRBV6-5

DNA: TGTGCCAGCAGTGAAAGGACCGGGCTAGCCAAAAACATTCAGTACTTC
CDR3: CASSERTGLAKNIQYF
J: TRBJ2-4
size: .
D: .
V: TRBV2

DNA: TGTGCCAGCAGCCATCGGACAGACCGCGAGACCCAGTACTTC
CDR3: CASSHRTDRETQYF
J: TRBJ2-5
size: once
D: .
V: TRBV4-2

DNA: TGTGCCAGCAGCTCGCCGGGGACAGGGGGCACTGAAGCTTTCTTT
CDR3: CASSSPGTGGTEAFF
J: TRBJ1-1
size: .
D: TRBD1
V: TRBV7-2

DNA: TGTGCCATCAGTTCTTTCCGCTTACGGGCTGAGCAGTACTTC
CDR3: CAISSFRLRAEQYF
J: TRBJ2-4
size: .
D: .
V: TRBV10-3

DNA: TGTGCCAGCTCACCCGGCCGGGACAGGGAAGCTTTCTTT
CDR3: CASSPGRDREAFF
J: TRBJ1-1
size: .
D: TRBD1
V: TRBV18